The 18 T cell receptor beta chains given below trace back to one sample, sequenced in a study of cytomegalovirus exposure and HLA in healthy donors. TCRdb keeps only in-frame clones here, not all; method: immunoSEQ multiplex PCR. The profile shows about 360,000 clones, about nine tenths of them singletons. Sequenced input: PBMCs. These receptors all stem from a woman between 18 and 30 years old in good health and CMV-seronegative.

CDR3 loop: CASSPNGQGSNTGELFF. The CDR3 DNA reads TGTGCCAGCAGCCCAAACGGACAGGGATCGAACACCGGGGAGCTGTTTTTT. The chain is built from TRBV13 and TRBJ2-2; TRBD1 matches at 8 bases. The CDR3 extends over 17 amino acids. CDR1 is PRHDT and CDR2 is FYEKMQ in the germline V gene (reference sequence). V was clipped by 5 bases and J by 0 bases; unmatched bases: 8.

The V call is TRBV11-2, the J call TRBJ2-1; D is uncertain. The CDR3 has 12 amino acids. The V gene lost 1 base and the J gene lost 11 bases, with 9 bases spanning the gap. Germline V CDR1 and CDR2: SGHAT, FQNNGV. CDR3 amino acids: CASSLVATQQFF. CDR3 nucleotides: TGTGCCAGCAGCTTAGTGGCGACTCAGCAGTTCTTC.

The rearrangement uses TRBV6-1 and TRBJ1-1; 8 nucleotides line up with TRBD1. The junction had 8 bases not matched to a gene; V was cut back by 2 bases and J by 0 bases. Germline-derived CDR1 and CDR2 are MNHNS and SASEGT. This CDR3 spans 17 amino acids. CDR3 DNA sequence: TGTGCCAGCAGTGAATACTCTCGACAGGGGATGAACACTGAAGCTTTCTTT. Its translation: CASSEYSRQGMNTEAFF.

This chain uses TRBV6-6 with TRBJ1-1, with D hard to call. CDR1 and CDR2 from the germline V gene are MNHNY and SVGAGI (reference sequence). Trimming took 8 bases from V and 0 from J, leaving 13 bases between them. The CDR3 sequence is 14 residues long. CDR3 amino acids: CASALGRMNTEAFF. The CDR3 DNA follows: TGTGCCAGCGCTCTGGGCAGAATGAACACTGAAGCTTTCTTT.

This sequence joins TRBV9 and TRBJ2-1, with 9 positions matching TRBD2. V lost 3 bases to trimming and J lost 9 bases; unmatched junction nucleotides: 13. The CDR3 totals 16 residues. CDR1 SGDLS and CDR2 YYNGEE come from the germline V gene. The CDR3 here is CASSAGSSGVWGEQFF. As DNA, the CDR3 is TGTGCCAGCAGCGCCGGGTCTAGCGGGGTCTGGGGTGAGCAGTTCTTC. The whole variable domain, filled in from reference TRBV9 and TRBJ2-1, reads DSGVTQTPKHLITATGQRVTLRCSPRSGDLSVYWYQQSLDQGLQFLIQYYNGEERAKGNILERFSAQQFPDLHSELNLSSLELGDSALYFCASSAGSSGVWGEQFFGPGTRLTVL.

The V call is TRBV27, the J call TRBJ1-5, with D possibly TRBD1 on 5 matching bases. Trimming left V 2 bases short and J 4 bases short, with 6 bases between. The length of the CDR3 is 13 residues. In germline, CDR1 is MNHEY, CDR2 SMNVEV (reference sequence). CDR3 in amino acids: CASSLKGNQPQHF. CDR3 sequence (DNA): TGTGCCAGCAGTTTAAAGGGGAATCAGCCCCAGCATTTT.

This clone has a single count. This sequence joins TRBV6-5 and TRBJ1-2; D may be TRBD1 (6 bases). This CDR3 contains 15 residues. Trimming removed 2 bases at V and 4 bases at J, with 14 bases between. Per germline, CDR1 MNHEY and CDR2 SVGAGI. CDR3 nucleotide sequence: TGTGCCAGCAGTTACGCGGGGGCGCCGGGCTATGGCTACACCTTC. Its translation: CASSYAGAPGYGYTF.

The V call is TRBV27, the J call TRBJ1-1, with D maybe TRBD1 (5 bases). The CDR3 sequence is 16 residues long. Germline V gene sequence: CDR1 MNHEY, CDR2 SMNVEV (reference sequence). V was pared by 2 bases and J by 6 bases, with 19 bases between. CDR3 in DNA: TGTGCCAGCAGTTTACTTAGGGCAGGGAGGAAGCCTGAAGCTTTCTTT. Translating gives CASSLLRAGRKPEAFF.

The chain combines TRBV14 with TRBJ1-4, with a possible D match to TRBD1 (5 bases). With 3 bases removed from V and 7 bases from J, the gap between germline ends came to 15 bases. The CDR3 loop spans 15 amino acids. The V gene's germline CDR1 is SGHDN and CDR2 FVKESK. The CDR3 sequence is CASSHGRQTSEKLFF. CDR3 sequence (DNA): TGTGCCAGCAGCCATGGACGACAGACATCTGAAAAACTGTTTTTT.

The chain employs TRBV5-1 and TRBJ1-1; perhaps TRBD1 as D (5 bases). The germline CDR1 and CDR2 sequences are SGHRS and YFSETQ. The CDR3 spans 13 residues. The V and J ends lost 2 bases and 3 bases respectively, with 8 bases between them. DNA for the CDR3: TGCGCCAGCAGCTTAGGAGGGGACACTGAAGCTTTCTTT. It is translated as CASSLGGDTEAFF.

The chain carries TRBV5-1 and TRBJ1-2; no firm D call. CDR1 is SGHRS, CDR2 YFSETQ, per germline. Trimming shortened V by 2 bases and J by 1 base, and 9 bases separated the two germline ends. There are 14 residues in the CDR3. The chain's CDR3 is CASSLSQDNYGYTF. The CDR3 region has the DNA TGCGCCAGCAGCTTAAGTCAGGATAACTATGGCTACACCTTC.

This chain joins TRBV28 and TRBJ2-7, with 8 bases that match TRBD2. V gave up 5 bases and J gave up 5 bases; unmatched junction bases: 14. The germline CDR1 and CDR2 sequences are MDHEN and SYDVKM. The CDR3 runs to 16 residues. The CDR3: CASSLPLAGFRNEQYF. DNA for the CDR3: TGTGCCAGCAGTCTCCCTCTAGCGGGCTTTAGGAACGAGCAGTACTTC.

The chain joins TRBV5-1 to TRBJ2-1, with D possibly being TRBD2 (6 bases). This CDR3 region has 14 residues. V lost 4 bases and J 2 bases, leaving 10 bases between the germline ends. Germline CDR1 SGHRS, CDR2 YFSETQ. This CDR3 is CASSPPGAYNEQFF. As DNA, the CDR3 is TGCGCCAGCAGCCCACCGGGAGCCTACAATGAGCAGTTCTTC.

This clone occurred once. This CDR3 is CASISRGNTEAFF. CDR3 nucleotide sequence: TGTGCCAGCATCTCACGCGGGAACACTGAAGCTTTCTTT. This chain joins TRBV19 and TRBJ1-1; D gene ambiguous. Germline V gives CDR1 LNHDA, CDR2 SQIVND (reference sequence). V gave up 9 bases and J gave up 1 base, with 12 bases separating them. This CDR3 region has 13 residues. Full variable domain (outside the CDR3, taken from reference TRBV19 and TRBJ1-1): DGGITQSPKYLFRKEGQNVTLSCEQNLNHDAMYWYRQDPGQGLRLIYYSQIVNDFQKGDIAEGYSVSREKKESFPLTVTSAQKNPTAFYLCASISRGNTEAFFGQGTRLTVV.

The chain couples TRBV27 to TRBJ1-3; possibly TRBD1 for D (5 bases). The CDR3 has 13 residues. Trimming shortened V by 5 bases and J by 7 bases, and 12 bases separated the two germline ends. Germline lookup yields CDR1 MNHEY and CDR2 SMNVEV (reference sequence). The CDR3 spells CASSPRSGNTIYF. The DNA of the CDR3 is TGTGCCAGCAGTCCCCGCTCAGGGAACACCATATATTTT.

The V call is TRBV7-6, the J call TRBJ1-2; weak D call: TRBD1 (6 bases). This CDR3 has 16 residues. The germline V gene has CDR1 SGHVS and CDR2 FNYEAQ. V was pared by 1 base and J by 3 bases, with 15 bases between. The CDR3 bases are TGTGCCAGCAGCTTAGATGGCAGGGGAGGGGACTATGGCTACACCTTC. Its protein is CASSLDGRGGDYGYTF.

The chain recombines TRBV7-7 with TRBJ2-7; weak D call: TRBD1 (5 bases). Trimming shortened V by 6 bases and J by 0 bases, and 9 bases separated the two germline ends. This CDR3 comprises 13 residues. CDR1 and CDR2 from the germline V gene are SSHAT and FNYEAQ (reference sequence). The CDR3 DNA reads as TGTGCCAGCAGGGACATAGGCTCCTACGAGCAGTACTTC. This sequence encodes CASRDIGSYEQYF. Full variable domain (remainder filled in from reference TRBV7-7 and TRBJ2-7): GAGVSQSPRYKVTKRGQDVTLRCDPISSHATLYWYQQALGQGPEFLTYFNYEAQPDKSGLPSDRFSAERPEGSISTLTIQRTEQRDSAMYRCASRDIGSYEQYFGPGTRLTVT.

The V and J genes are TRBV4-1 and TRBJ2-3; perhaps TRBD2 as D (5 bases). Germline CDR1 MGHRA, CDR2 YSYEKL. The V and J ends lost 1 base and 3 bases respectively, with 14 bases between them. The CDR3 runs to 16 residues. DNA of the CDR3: TGCGCCAGCAGCCAAGCCGGGGTCGGTGATACAGATACGCAGTATTTT. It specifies CASSQAGVGDTDTQYF.